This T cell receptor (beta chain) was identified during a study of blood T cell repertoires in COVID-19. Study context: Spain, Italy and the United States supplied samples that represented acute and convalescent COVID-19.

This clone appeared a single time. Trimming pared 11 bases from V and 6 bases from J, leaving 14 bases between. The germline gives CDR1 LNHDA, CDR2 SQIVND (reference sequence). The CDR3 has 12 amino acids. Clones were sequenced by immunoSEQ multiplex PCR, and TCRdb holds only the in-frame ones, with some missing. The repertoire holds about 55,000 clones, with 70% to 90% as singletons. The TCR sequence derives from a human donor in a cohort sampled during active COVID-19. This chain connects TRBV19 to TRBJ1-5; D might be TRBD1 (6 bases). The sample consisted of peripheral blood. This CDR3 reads CAARGIGQPQHF. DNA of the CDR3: TGTGCCGCAAGGGGGATTGGTCAGCCCCAGCATTTT. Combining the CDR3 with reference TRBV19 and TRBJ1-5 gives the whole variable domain DGGITQSPKYLFRKEGQNVTLSCEQNLNHDAMYWYRQDPGQGLRLIYYSQIVNDFQKGDIAEGYSVSREKKESFPLTVTSAQKNPTAFYLCAARGIGQPQHFGDGTRLSIL.